The TCR beta chain described here comes from a study of blood T cell repertoires in COVID-19 (dated by TCRdb to about 2020). For context, the study as a whole: Samples from collaborators originated in the United States, Italy and Spain and spanned both the acute and convalescent phases of COVID-19. Samples came from the ongoing ImmuneRACE study (first 160 participants) plus 1,254 subjects from 6 global collaborators. Subjects who had been exposed to COVID-19, were actively infected with it, or had recovered from it provided the deeply sampled blood TCRbeta repertoires that made up the dataset. The sample metadata nearly always contained a de-identified subject ID, COVID-19 status, age in years and sex. The material from the prospective study consisted of cDNA or gDNA derived from T cells, B-cell-depleted T cells, or PBMCs. Where available, HLA class I and class II types were taken from metadata supplied by the sample provider and were not determined by assay-based typing. The repertoires were released in a freely available public database meant as a resource for research on the immune response to SARS-CoV-2. On the study overall, not on this receptor specifically: How much clinical and demographic metadata was included differed by source and by participant, and the metadata was provided uncurated.

As for this clone: Its antigen remains undetermined. Base qualities were left out, and no much larger clone turns up one base away. In the same sample, other DNA sequences code for this CDR3.

Taken from cysteine to phenylalanine, the CDR3 has 14 residues. The read is trimmed to its CDR3 DNA, 42 bases read in frame from base 1. The germline V gene (reference sequence) yields LNHDA for CDR1 and SQIVND for CDR2. V is clipped by 5 bases and J by 9 bases, and the sequence between their germline boundaries is 17 bases long. Collaborating institutions collected whole blood in K2EDTA tubes following their own protocols. For TCRbeta analysis, collaborators shipped samples in one of three forms: frozen whole blood, isolated PBMCs, or DNA extracted from either of those sample types. TCRbeta CDR3 regions were amplified from genomic DNA by means of the immunoSEQ Assay, a bias-controlled multiplex PCR. In the paper's pipeline: Within the assay, amplification of reference gene primers was used to estimate how many nucleated cells each sample contained. To quantify the absolute abundance of each unique TCRbeta CDR3 rearrangement, sequence reads were collapsed and filtered. Productive Simpson clonality was computed per sample as the square root of Simpson's diversity index over productive rearrangements. The clones in this table, taken by TCRdb from immuneACCESS, are in-frame only. Not every clone is retained; where verified, under half of the shortfall comes from an unresolved V gene, and the cause of the rest is unknown. The DNA was the basis for D and trimming; V, J and clone size are from that table. The sample table holds about 180,000 clones, of which roughly 78% were seen once. The top ten clones comprise about 6.8% of the sample.

The chain joins TRBV19 to TRBJ2-1; tentative D gene TRBD2, with 6 bases matching. This TCR derives from a man aged 70-80 years with active or convalescent COVID-19. Input material: peripheral blood. CDR3 reads: CASSSRSPGGEQFF. The DNA sequence follows: TGTGCCAGTAGTTCTAGGTCGCCCGGGGGTGAGCAGTTCTTC.